A single sample gave rise to the 15 T cell receptor beta chains below, sequenced in a study of cytomegalovirus exposure and HLA in healthy donors. TCRdb's copy holds only in-frame clones and misses some; the assay was immunoSEQ multiplex PCR. This sample has about 130,000 clones; 89% occur once, and the top ten carry about 10%. The source material was PBMCs. These receptors all come from a woman aged 18 to 35 in good health and CMV-seropositive.

The rearrangement links TRBV27 to TRBJ1-2; TRBD1 matches at 7 bases. CDR1 is MNHEY, CDR2 SMNVEV, per germline (reference sequence). This CDR3 is 15 amino acids long. Unmatched junction bases numbered 9, after V lost 2 bases and J lost 6 bases. DNA for the CDR3: TGTGCCAGCAGTTTAAGACAGGGTTCGATCCATGGCTACACCTTC. Translating it yields CASSLRQGSIHGYTF.

V is TRBV2 and J is TRBJ1-5; TRBD1 matches 8 bases. Germline V gene sequence: CDR1 SNHLY, CDR2 FYNNEI. This CDR3 is 16 amino acids long. V was clipped by 7 bases and J by 2 bases; unmatched bases: 10. CDR3 protein: CASTPGGKLGNQPQHF. The CDR3 coding sequence is TGTGCCAGCACGCCAGGGGGCAAGTTGGGCAATCAGCCCCAGCATTTT.

The chain links TRBV11-2 to TRBJ1-3; 9 bases fit TRBD1. V was clipped by 1 base and J by 2 bases; unmatched bases: 6. Germline assignment: CDR1 SGHAT and CDR2 FQNNGV. The CDR3 spans 17 residues. CDR3 coding DNA: TGTGCCAGCAGCTTAGGCCTCCGGGACAGGGCTGGAAACACCATATATTTT. Its translation: CASSLGLRDRAGNTIYF.

This chain joins TRBV7-9 and TRBJ2-1; D is unclear. The V end lost 3 bases, the J end lost 4 bases, and 4 bases lay between the germline ends. Germline CDR1 SEHNR, CDR2 FQNEAQ (reference sequence). The CDR3 is 12 residues long. CDR3 DNA sequence: TGTGCCAGCAGCTTGTCTTACAATGAGCAGTTCTTC. Translating gives CASSLSYNEQFF.

This chain joins TRBV5-5 and TRBJ2-7, with D possibly matching TRBD1 (5 bases). The V and J ends lost 7 bases and 2 bases respectively, with 10 bases between them. This CDR3 is 12 amino acids long. Looked up from germline, CDR1 is SGHKS and CDR2 is YYEKEE (reference sequence). As DNA, the CDR3 is TGTGCCAGCGACAGCCCTACCTACGAGCAGTACTTC. Translating it yields CASDSPTYEQYF.

The DNA of the CDR3 is TGTGCCAGCAGCTTAGCGGACAGCTCCTACGAGCAGTACTTC. It yields the protein CASSLADSSYEQYF. The V call is TRBV7-6, the J call TRBJ2-7; the D gene is possibly TRBD1 (6 bases). Germline CDR1 SGHVS, CDR2 FNYEAQ. This CDR3 is built from 14 residues. V was pared by 0 bases and J by 0 bases, with 6 bases between. Based on the CDR3 plus reference TRBV7-6 and TRBJ2-7, the full variable domain is GAGVSQSPRYKVTKRGQDVALRCDPISGHVSLYWYRQALGQGPEFLTYFNYEAQQDKSGLPNDRFSAERPEGSISTLTIQRTEQRDSAMYRCASSLADSSYEQYFGPGTRLTVT.

In its sample, this clone was seen a few times. V is TRBV7-8 and J is TRBJ1-1; unclear D gene. Germline CDR1 and CDR2: SGHVS and FQNEAQ. V lost 4 bases, J lost 3 bases, and 12 bases lay in between. The CDR3 runs 14 residues. The CDR3 DNA reads as TGTGCCAGCAGCTCGGCAGCGGGCTACACTGAAGCTTTCTTT. This sequence encodes CASSSAAGYTEAFF.

The CDR3 sequence: CASSSSSGASYEQYF. In DNA, the CDR3 is TGTGCCAGCAGTTCCTCTAGCGGGGCCTCCTACGAGCAGTACTTC. J is TRBJ2-7 and V is TRBV7-9, with 9 nucleotides matching TRBD2. Germline V CDR1 and CDR2: SEHNR, FQNEAQ (reference sequence). The CDR3 consists of 15 residues. V dropped 6 bases and J dropped 0; count of bases not matched to a gene: 6.

The V and J genes are TRBV15 and TRBJ2-3, with 9 bases lining up with TRBD2. The J segment lost 8 bases and the V segment lost 1 base, leaving 4 bases of the junction unmatched. Germline V gives CDR1 LNHNV, CDR2 YYDKDF (reference sequence). This CDR3 is 14 amino acids long. The CDR3 nucleotides read TGTGCCACCAGCAGAGTGGCGGGGGGGCTTACGCAGTATTTT. Amino acid sequence: CATSRVAGGLTQYF.

The chain carries TRBV5-1 and TRBJ2-4, with 7 bases matching TRBD1. This CDR3 spans 13 amino acids. Trimming removed 4 bases from V and 11 bases from J; junction bases left unmatched: 9. CDR1 and CDR2 (germline): SGHRS, YFSETQ. The CDR3 is CASSPDRDSFQYF. CDR3 DNA sequence: TGCGCCAGCAGCCCAGATCGGGACAGCTTTCAGTACTTC.

V gene TRBV7-9 combines with J gene TRBJ1-5; D is uncertain. The V and J ends lost 5 bases and 8 bases respectively, with 19 bases between them. CDR3 length: 15 amino acids. Germline V gene sequence: CDR1 SEHNR, CDR2 FQNEAQ (reference sequence). CDR3 nucleotide sequence: TGTGCCAGCAGCCCCGGGTTGAGTGGATGGGAGCCCCAGCATTTT. Its translation: CASSPGLSGWEPQHF.

The chain carries TRBV28 and TRBJ1-5, with 9 bases that match TRBD1. Germline V gene data show CDR1 as MDHEN and CDR2 as SYDVKM. The V gene end was trimmed by 6 bases and the J gene end by 4 bases; junction bases not matched to a gene: 13. This CDR3 has 17 residues. The CDR3 DNA follows: TGTGCCAGCAGACATTCGGTGTACAGGGGGCGGAATCAGCCCCAGCATTTT. Its protein is CASRHSVYRGRNQPQHF.

The chain carries TRBV10-3 and TRBJ1-1; a possible D gene is TRBD1 (5 bases). CDR1 ENHRY and CDR2 SYGVKD come from the germline V gene. The CDR3 sequence is 15 residues long. With 5 bases removed from V and 4 bases from J, the gap between germline ends came to 17 bases. The CDR3 DNA is TGTGCCATCAGTAAGGACATAGGGGCCGTCACTGAAGCTTTCTTT. Residues: CAISKDIGAVTEAFF.

V usage is TRBV15 and J usage is TRBJ1-4; TRBD1 matches at 8 bases. The CDR3 spans 13 residues. In germline, CDR1 is LNHNV, CDR2 YYDKDF (reference sequence). J was trimmed by 10 bases and V by 9 bases; bases with no gene match: 10. The CDR3 bases are TGTGCCACTCAGGGGGCCCGACAGGGAAAACTGTTTTTT. Protein product: CATQGARQGKLFF.

The V and J genes are TRBV27 and TRBJ2-1; 11 bases line up with TRBD2. Looked up from germline, CDR1 is MNHEY and CDR2 is SMNVEV (reference sequence). The CDR3 sequence is 15 residues long. Trimming at V came to 5 bases and at J to 4 bases, leaving 4 bases not matched to a gene. CDR3 DNA: TGTGCCAGCAGTCCCTTAGCGGGGGGGTACAATGAGCAGTTCTTC. It encodes CASSPLAGGYNEQFF.